A selection of T cell receptor beta chains follows, all from one sample in a study of sequential checkpoint blockade in melanoma. The repertoire was sequenced with immunoSEQ multiplex PCR; TCRdb's copy has only in-frame clones and lacks some. The sample has 25,000 to 35,000 clones, 70% to 80% seen once. The material sequenced was CD8+ T cells sorted from blood (inferred from file names), taken from a patient given nivolumab and ipilimumab in sequence. Every receptor here comes from a human donor with melanoma. Both conserved end residues are part of each CDR3. The order of the fields is D gene, clone size, V gene, J gene, CDR3 DNA, CDR3 protein. A D gene is named only where the DNA matches it firmly. Clone sizes are given selectively: once, few, many, or a class where the clone is expanded.

>NA|NA|TRBV7-9|TRBJ1-2
TGTGCCAGCAGCTTCCCGCACAGGGCTTCCTATGGCTACACCTTC
CASSFPHRASYGYTF
>TRBD2|once|TRBV7-2|TRBJ2-7
TGTGCCAGCAGCTTAGACGGGGGGTCCTACGAGCAGTACTTC
CASSLDGGSYEQYF
>TRBD2|NA|TRBV4-3|TRBJ2-7
TGCGCCAGCAGCCAAGAAGGGACTAGCGGGAGGTACGAGCAGTACTTC
CASSQEGTSGRYEQYF
>TRBD2|NA|TRBV5-1|TRBJ2-5
TGCGCCAGCAGCTTGGATGTAGCGCGGGAGCAGTACTTC
CASSLDVAREQYF
>NA|NA|TRBV7-9|TRBJ2-5
TGTGCCAGCGCGGGCCTCGAAGAGACCCAGTACTTC
CASAGLEETQYF
>TRBD1|NA|TRBV4-1|TRBJ1-1
TGCGCCAGCAGCCTTAGTTTACAGGGGTTGGGGTCCACTGAAGCTTTCTTT
CASSLSLQGLGSTEAFF
>TRBD1|few|TRBV7-8|TRBJ2-7
TGTGCCAGCAGCACGACAGGGTCAGGCGAGCAGTACTTC
CASSTTGSGEQYF
>TRBD1|NA|TRBV29-1|TRBJ2-1
TGCAGCGTTGGACAGGGGAATGAGCAGTTCTTC
CSVGQGNEQFF
>NA|NA|TRBV4-1|TRBJ2-5
TGCGCCAGCAGCCAACATCGAGACCAAGAGACCCAGTACTTC
CASSQHRDQETQYF
>NA|once|TRBV4-3|TRBJ2-1
TGCGCCAGCAGTAAGCGGTTGGACAATGAGCAGTTCTTC
CASSKRLDNEQFF
>NA|NA|TRBV7-9|TRBJ2-1
TGTGCCAGCAGCAGAAGACAGATAGGCTCCTACAATGAGCAGTTCTTC
CASSRRQIGSYNEQFF
>TRBD1|medium-sized|TRBV14|TRBJ1-1
TGTGCCAGCAGCCCGTGGACAGGTATGAACACTGAAGCTTTCTTT
CASSPWTGMNTEAFF
>TRBD1|NA|TRBV7-9|TRBJ2-7
TGTGCCAGCAGCTCGAATCGACAGGGGGATCCCTACGAGCAGTACTTC
CASSSNRQGDPYEQYF
>NA|NA|TRBV9|TRBJ2-7
TGTGCCAGCAGCGTAGGAAAACTAGCCCACGAGCAGTACTTC
CASSVGKLAHEQYF
>TRBD2|few|TRBV13|TRBJ2-7
TGTGCCAGCAGCGGACTTGCGGGGGGGAAGGAGCAGTACTTC
CASSGLAGGKEQYF
>TRBD2|NA|TRBV7-8|TRBJ2-7
TGTGCCAGCAGCTTAGGGCAGGTACCGGGGGGCTACGAGCAGTACTTC
CASSLGQVPGGYEQYF
>NA|NA|TRBV5-6|TRBJ2-5
TGTGCCAGCAGCCTAGACAGCCAAGAGACCCAGTACTTC
CASSLDSQETQYF